The rows below give T cell receptor beta chains drawn from one sample of a study of T-cell reconstitution after alpha-beta-depleted transplantation in children. MiXCR, run by TCRdb on the PCR reads, gives a single entry per CDR3 protein. The sample shows around 600,000 distinct CDR3 sequences, roughly 23% of them seen only once. Sequences were derived from PBMCs, mostly from graft donor cells, sampled 360 days after TCRalphabeta/CD19-depleted stem cell transplant. The receptor source for this set is a boy under three years old who had a stem cell transplant for acute myeloid leukemia, so the T cells may come from the graft donor. Both conserved end residues are part of each CDR3. The D gene is left open where the match is weak. Part of the rows lack a size; the others show once, few, many or a class for expanded clones.

clone_size,d_call,j_call,v_call,cdr3_aa,cdr3_nt
-,-,TRBJ2-5,TRBV5-1,CASSWGTVEETQYF,TGCGCCAGCAGCTGGGGGACGGTCGAGGAGACCCAGTACTTC
many,TRBD1,TRBJ1-2,TRBV12-3/TRBV12-4,CASRADRGHGYTF,TGTGCCAGCCGCGCCGACAGGGGTCACGGCTACACCTTC
many,TRBD1,TRBJ2-7,TRBV9,CASSVAGQTGIYEQYF,TGTGCCAGCAGCGTAGCGGGACAGACAGGGATCTACGAGCAGTACTTC
few,TRBD2,TRBJ2-5,TRBV20-1,CSALGSGGAVGQTQYF,TGCAGTGCCCTGGGAAGCGGGGGGGCCGTGGGGCAGACCCAGTACTTC
many,-,TRBJ2-3,TRBV12-3/TRBV12-4,CASSSLIRQYF,TGTGCCAGCAGTTCATTGATAAGACAGTATTTT
many,-,TRBJ2-3,TRBV29-1,CSVEDARARDTQYF,TGCAGCGTTGAAGATGCTAGGGCCCGAGATACGCAGTATTTT
few,-,TRBJ1-1,TRBV29-1,CSSRPRLNTEAFF,TGCAGCTCCAGACCGAGGCTCAACACTGAAGCTTTCTTT
-,-,TRBJ1-1,TRBV13,CASSTRTTMNTEAFF,TGTGCCAGCAGCACTAGGACAACCATGAACACTGAAGCTTTCTTT
few,-,TRBJ1-3,TRBV6-5,CASSYSGRTGNTIYF,TGTGCCAGCAGTTACTCAGGCAGGACTGGAAACACCATATATTTT
-,-,TRBJ1-2,TRBV7-9,CASSFSAAGYTF,TGTGCCAGCAGCTTCAGTGCGGCTGGCTACACCTTC
few,-,TRBJ2-3,TRBV7-9,CASSLLGGTDTQYF,TGTGCCAGCAGCCTTCTGGGGGGCACAGATACGCAGTATTTT
-,-,TRBJ2-2,TRBV12-3/TRBV12-4,CASKIPGTTGELFF,TGTGCCAGCAAAATCCCAGGGACCACCGGGGAGCTGTTTTTT
few,-,TRBJ1-1,TRBV30,CAWKSETRNTEAFF,TGTGCCTGGAAAAGTGAGACCAGGAACACTGAAGCTTTCTTT
many,TRBD2,TRBJ2-1,TRBV7-3,CASSLLGTSGGDGEQFF,TGTGCCAGCAGCTTATTAGGGACTAGCGGGGGGGACGGTGAGCAGTTCTTC
many,-,TRBJ1-2,TRBV7-9,CASSLEGANYGYTF,TGTGCCAGCAGCTTAGAAGGAGCAAACTATGGCTACACCTTC
few,TRBD2,TRBJ2-3,TRBV20-1,CSARDPSTSGGSKDTQYF,TGCAGTGCTAGAGATCCATCAACTAGCGGGGGGTCGAAAGATACGCAGTATTTT
many,-,TRBJ1-5,TRBV28,CASRTGTHQPQHF,TGTGCCAGCAGAACAGGGACCCATCAGCCCCAGCATTTT